This is a list of T cell receptor beta chains from one sample in a study of beta chain features in type 1 diabetes. Repertoires were generated with immunoSEQ multiplex PCR, while TCRdb's copy carries only in-frame clones and drops some. Of hundreds of thousands of clones in the sample, around 15% were seen once. Sequences were obtained from naive CD4+ T cells from blood. Every receptor here comes from a man between 18 and 29 years old in good health. Both conserved end residues are part of each CDR3. The order of the fields is J gene, V gene, D gene, clone size, CDR3 protein, CDR3 DNA. A D gene is named only where the DNA matches it firmly. Clone size is given for some rows only: seen once, a few or many times, or a class if the clone is expanded.

>TRBJ2-1|TRBV9|.|few
CASSIQTGVSYNEQFF
TGTGCCAGCAGCATCCAAACCGGGGTCTCCTACAATGAGCAGTTCTTC
>TRBJ2-1|TRBV6-5|TRBD1|.
CASSYPKQGAEQFF
TGTGCCAGCAGTTATCCAAAACAGGGGGCTGAGCAGTTCTTC
>TRBJ1-4|TRBV7-3|TRBD1|few
CASSQTDRVEKLFF
TGTGCCAGCAGCCAAACGGACAGGGTTGAAAAACTGTTTTTT
>TRBJ2-1|TRBV5-6|TRBD1|.
CASTRTGTDNEQFF
TGTGCCAGCACCCGGACAGGGACGGACAATGAGCAGTTCTTC
>TRBJ2-2|TRBV7-7|TRBD2|.
CASSFGLAGAGELFF
TGTGCCAGCAGCTTCGGACTAGCGGGAGCCGGGGAGCTGTTTTTT
>TRBJ1-1|TRBV15|TRBD1|few
CATNRQGNTEAFF
TGTGCCACCAACCGACAGGGGAACACTGAAGCTTTCTTT
>TRBJ2-7|TRBV28|.|.
CASSFGGSYEQYF
TGTGCCAGCAGTTTTGGAGGCTCCTACGAGCAGTACTTC
>TRBJ2-1|TRBV29-1|TRBD2|.
CSVQHRLAVINEQFF
TGCAGCGTCCAACATCGGCTAGCGGTCATCAATGAGCAGTTCTTC
>TRBJ2-7|TRBV27|TRBD2|.
CATRRTGGVGLAGFWEQYF
TGTGCCACAAGGAGAACAGGGGGAGTCGGACTAGCGGGGTTCTGGGAGCAGTACTTC
>TRBJ1-5|TRBV5-6|.|.
CASSLEGGSRSNQPQHF
TGTGCCAGCAGCTTGGAGGGGGGAAGTAGATCCAATCAGCCCCAGCATTTT
>TRBJ2-7|TRBV27|TRBD2|few
CASSRASGRSYEQYF
TGTGCCAGCAGCCGGGCTAGCGGTCGCTCCTACGAGCAGTACTTC
>TRBJ2-2|TRBV5-4|.|few
CASSPGSGTFNTGELFF
TGTGCCAGCAGCCCAGGGTCGGGAACCTTTAACACCGGGGAGCTGTTTTTT